This TCR beta chain was identified during a study of Graves' ophthalmopathy and Graves' hyperthyroidism. Findings and caveats of the study: The model's prediction of ophthalmopathy progression had roughly 68% sensitivity and around 77% specificity. Detected in blood as well were most expanded thyroid clonotypes with frequency above 0.001.

Amplifying from RNA transcripts, the study obtained TCR beta CDR3 regions. HTBI primers served in a first-round RT-PCR, which a second-round multiplex PCR followed. TCRdb used MiXCR to reprocess the multiplex PCR reads, holding one entry per CDR3 protein. The sample consists of 1 million to 1.3 million distinct CDR3 sequences, about two fifths of them appearing once. There are many counts of this clonotype. Its antigen is unidentified. The authors enrolled newly diagnosed hyperthyroidism patients aged 18 to 65 with under 2 months' duration. V gave up 7 bases and J gave up 5 bases; unmatched junction bases: 6. Germline V gives CDR1 LGHNA, CDR2 YSLEER. CDR3 size: 13 residues.

Sequenced sample: peripheral blood or thyroid tissue (not recorded which). The sequence was obtained from an adult man with Graves' hyperthyroidism. The chain couples TRBV4-3 to TRBJ2-5; 8 bases fit TRBD2. CDR3 residues: CASIRGRCETQYF. The DNA of the CDR3 is TGCGCCAGCATCCGCGGGAGGTGTGAGACCCAGTACTTC.